This T cell receptor beta chain was documented in a study of T cells in Graves' hyperthyroidism and ophthalmopathy. The germline V and J ends were trimmed by 5 bases and 2 bases, with 16 bases remaining between them. CDR1 and CDR2 (germline): LGHDT, YNNKEL (reference sequence). The CDR3 contains 15 residues. Amplified TCR beta CDR3 regions came from RNA transcripts. First-round RT-PCR with HTBI primers amplified the TCR CDR3 region. TCRdb independently ran MiXCR on the multiplex PCR reads; one entry per CDR3 protein. The sample has more than 350,000 distinct CDR3 sequences; about 14% are singletons. The receptor was derived from a woman between 25 and 40 years old with Graves' ophthalmopathy. The sample was blood. The V and J genes are TRBV3-1 and TRBJ2-7; weak D call: TRBD2 (7 bases). DNA for the CDR3: TGTGCCAGCAGCTCTAGGGGGGGGAGTCCCTACGAGCAGTACTTC. This translates into CASSSRGGSPYEQYF.